This TCR beta chain was sequenced during a study of shared clonotypes between healthy human individuals. The length of the CDR3 is 16 residues. CDR1 is SGHVS and CDR2 is FNYEAQ in the germline V gene. The ends were cut back, 3 bases at V and 8 bases at J, with 19 bases in the middle. Findings and limits, study-wide: Relative to their counterparts shared across all four donors, non-shared clonotypes exhibited diminished generation probabilities.

As for this clone: The antigen is unknown.

CD45RO-negative cells were positively selected for CCR7, leaving out terminally differentiated effector memory CD45RA+ cells. Libraries were prepared by immunoSEQ multiplex PCR; TCRdb keeps only in-frame clonotypes and omits some of them. The data show 1.5 million to 2.5 million clones, just under 95% seen once. The specimen was naive CD8+ T cells sorted from blood. The chain employs TRBV7-6 and TRBJ1-4; TRBD1 is a possible D gene (6 bases). The clonotype was recovered from a man between 18 and 29 years old in good health. CDR3 amino acids: CASSLEGHFVGEKLFF. CDR3 coding DNA: TGTGCCAGCAGCTTGGAGGGACATTTTGTAGGGGAAAAACTGTTTTTT.